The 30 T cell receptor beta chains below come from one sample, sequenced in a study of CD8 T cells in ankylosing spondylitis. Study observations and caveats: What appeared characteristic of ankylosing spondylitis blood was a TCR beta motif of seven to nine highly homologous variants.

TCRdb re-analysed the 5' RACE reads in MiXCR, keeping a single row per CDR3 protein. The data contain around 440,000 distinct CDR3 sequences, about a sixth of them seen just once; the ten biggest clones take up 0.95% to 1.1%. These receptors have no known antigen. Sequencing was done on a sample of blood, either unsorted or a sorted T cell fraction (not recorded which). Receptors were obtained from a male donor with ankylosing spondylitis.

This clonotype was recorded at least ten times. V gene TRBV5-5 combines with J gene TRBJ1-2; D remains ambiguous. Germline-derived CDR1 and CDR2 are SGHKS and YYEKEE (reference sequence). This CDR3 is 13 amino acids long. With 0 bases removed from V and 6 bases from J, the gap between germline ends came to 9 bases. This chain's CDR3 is CASSLGHSNGYTF. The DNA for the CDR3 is TGTGCCAGCAGCTTGGGGCATTCGAATGGCTACACCTTC.

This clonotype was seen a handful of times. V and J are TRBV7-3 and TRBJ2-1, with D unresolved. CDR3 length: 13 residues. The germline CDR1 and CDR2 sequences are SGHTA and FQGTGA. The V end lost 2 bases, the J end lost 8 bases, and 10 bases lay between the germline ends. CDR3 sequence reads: CASSLSASHEQFF. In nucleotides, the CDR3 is TGTGCCAGCAGCTTATCGGCTAGTCATGAGCAGTTCTTC.

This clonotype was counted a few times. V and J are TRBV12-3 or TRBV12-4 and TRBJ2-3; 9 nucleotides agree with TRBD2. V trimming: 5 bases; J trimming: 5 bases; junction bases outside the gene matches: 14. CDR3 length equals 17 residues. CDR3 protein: CASSPRGAGGPQDTQYF. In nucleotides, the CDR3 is TGTGCCAGCAGTCCCAGGGGGGCGGGGGGGCCGCAAGATACGCAGTATTTT.

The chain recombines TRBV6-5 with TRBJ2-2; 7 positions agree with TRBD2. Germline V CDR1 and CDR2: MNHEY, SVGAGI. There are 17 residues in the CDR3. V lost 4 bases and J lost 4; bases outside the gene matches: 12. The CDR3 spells CASSSRGGIVPTGELFF. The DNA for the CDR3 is TGTGCCAGCAGTTCCCGCGGGGGTATCGTCCCCACCGGGGAGCTGTTTTTT.

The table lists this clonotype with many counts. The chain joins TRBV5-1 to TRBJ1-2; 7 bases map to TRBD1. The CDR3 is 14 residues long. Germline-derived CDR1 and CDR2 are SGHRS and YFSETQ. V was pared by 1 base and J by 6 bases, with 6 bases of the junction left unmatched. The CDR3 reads CASSLLGQNDGYTF. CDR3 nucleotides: TGCGCCAGCAGCTTGCTGGGACAGAATGATGGCTACACCTTC.

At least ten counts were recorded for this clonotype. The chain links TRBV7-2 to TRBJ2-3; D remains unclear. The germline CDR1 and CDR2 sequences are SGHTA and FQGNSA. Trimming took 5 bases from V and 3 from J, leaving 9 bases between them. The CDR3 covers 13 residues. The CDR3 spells CASSQPGTDTQYF. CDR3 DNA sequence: TGTGCCAGCAGCCAGCCCGGGACAGATACGCAGTATTTT.

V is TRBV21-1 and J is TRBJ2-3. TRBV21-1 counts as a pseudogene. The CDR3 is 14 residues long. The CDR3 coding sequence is TGTGCCAGCAGCAAACCTCGCCGCACAGATACGCAGTATTTT. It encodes CASSKPRRTDTQYF.

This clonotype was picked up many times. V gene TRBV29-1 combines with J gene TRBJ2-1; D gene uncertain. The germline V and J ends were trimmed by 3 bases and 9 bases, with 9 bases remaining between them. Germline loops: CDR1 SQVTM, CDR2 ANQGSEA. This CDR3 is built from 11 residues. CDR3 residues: CSVDWSREQFF. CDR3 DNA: TGCAGCGTTGACTGGTCCCGTGAGCAGTTCTTC.

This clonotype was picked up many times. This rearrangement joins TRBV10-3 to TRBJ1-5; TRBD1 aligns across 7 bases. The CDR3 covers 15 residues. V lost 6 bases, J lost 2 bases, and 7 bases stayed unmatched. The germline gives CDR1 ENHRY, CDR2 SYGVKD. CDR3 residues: CAISADRDGNQPQHF. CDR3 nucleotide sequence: TGTGCCATCAGCGCTGACAGGGACGGCAATCAGCCCCAGCATTTT.

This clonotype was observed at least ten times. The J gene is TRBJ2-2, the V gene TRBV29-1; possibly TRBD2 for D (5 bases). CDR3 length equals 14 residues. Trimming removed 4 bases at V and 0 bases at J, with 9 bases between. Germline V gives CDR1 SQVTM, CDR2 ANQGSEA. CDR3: CSVGPGANTGELFF. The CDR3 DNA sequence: TGCAGCGTTGGTCCCGGGGCGAACACCGGGGAGCTGTTTTTT.

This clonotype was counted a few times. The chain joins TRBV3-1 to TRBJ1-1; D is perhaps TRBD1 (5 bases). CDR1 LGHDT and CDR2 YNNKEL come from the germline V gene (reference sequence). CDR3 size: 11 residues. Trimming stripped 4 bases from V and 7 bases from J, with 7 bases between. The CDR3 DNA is TGTGCCAGCAGCCGGGACGGTGAAGCTTTCTTT. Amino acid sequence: CASSRDGEAFF.

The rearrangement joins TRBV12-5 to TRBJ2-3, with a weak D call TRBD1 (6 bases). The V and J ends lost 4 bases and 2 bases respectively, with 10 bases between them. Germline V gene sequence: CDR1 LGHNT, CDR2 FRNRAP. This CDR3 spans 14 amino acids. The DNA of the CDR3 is TGTGCTAGTGGTTCGGACAGCAACACAGATACGCAGTATTTT. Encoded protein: CASGSDSNTDTQYF.

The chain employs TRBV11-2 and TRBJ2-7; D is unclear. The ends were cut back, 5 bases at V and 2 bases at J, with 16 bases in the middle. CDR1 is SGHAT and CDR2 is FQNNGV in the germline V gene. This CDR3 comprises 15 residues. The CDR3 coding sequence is TGTGCCAGCAGCACCGCCCGGAAATCACCCTACGAGCAGTACTTC. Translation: CASSTARKSPYEQYF.

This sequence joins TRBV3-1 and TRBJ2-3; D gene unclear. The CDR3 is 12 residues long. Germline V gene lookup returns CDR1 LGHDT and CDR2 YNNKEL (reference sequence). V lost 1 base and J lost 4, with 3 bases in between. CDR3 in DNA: TGTGCCAGCAGCCAAGGCTCAGATACGCAGTATTTT. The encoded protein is CASSQGSDTQYF.

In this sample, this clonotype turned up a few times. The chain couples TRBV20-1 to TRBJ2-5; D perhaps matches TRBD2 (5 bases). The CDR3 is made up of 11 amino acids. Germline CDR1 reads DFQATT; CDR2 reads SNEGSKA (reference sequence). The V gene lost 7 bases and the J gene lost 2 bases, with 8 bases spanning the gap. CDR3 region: CSGGGQETQYF. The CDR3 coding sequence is TGCAGTGGTGGCGGGCAAGAGACCCAGTACTTC.

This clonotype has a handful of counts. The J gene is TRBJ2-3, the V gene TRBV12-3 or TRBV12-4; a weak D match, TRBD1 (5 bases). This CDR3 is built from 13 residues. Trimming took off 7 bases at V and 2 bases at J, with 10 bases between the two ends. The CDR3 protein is CASTGFDTDTQYF. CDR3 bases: TGTGCCAGCACAGGGTTCGACACAGATACGCAGTATTTT.

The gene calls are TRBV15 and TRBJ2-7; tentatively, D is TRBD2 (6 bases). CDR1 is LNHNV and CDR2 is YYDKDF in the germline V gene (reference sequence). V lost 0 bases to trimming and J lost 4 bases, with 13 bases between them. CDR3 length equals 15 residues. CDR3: CATSREVSGTYEQYF. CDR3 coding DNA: TGTGCCACCAGCAGAGAGGTTAGCGGAACTTACGAGCAGTACTTC.

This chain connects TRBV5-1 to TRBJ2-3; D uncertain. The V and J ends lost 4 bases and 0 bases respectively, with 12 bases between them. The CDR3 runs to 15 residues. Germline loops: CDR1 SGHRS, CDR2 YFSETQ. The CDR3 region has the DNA TGCGCCAGCAGCCCTCAGTCATCTAGCACAGATACGCAGTATTTT. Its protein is CASSPQSSSTDTQYF.

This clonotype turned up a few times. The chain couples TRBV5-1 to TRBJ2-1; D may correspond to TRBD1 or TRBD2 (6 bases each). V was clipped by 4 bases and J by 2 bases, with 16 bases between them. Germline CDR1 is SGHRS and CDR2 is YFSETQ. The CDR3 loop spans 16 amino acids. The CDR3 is CASSPVWGATYNEQFF. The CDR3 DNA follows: TGCGCCAGCAGCCCCGTTTGGGGGGCCACCTACAATGAGCAGTTCTTC.

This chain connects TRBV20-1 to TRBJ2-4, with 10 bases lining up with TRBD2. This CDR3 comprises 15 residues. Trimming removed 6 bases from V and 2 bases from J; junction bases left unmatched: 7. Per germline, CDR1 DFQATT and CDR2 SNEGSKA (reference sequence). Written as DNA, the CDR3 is TGCAGTGCGCCCACTAGCGGGGACTCCAAAAACATTCAGTACTTC. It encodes CSAPTSGDSKNIQYF.

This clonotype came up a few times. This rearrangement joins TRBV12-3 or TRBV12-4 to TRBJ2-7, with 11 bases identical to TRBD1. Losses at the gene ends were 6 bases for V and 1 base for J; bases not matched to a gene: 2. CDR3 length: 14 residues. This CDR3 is CASRGQGVSYEQYF. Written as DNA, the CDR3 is TGTGCCAGCAGGGGACAGGGGGTATCCTACGAGCAGTACTTC.

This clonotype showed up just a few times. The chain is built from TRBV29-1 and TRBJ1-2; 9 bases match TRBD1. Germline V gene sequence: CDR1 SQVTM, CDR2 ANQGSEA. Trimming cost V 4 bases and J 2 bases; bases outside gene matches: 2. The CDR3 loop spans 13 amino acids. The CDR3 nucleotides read TGCAGCGTTGGGACAGGGGAAAACTATGGCTACACCTTC. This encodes CSVGTGENYGYTF.

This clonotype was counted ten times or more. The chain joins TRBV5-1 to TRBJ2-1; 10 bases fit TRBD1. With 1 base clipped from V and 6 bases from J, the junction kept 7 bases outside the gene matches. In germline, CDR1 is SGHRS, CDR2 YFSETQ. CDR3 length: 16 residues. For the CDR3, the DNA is TGCGCCAGCAGCTTGCACGGGACAGGGGTCTCCAATGAGCAGTTCTTC. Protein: CASSLHGTGVSNEQFF.

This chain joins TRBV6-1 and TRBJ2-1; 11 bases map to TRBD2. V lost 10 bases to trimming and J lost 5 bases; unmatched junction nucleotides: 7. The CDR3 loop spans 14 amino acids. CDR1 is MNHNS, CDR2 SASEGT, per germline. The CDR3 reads CATLLAGGNNEQFF. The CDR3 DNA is TGTGCCACCCTGCTAGCGGGGGGAAACAATGAGCAGTTCTTC.

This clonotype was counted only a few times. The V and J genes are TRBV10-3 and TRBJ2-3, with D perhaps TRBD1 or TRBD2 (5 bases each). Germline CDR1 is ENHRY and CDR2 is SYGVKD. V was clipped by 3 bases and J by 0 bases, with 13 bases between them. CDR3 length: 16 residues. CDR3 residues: CAISDYRDESTDTQYF. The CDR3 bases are TGTGCCATCAGTGATTACCGGGACGAAAGCACAGATACGCAGTATTTT.

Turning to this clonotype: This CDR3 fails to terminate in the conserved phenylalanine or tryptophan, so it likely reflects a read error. Here the CDR3 DNA reads TGTGCCAGCAGCCAAGCAGGGGGGATTTTGATGAACACTGAAGCTTTCCTT. Translating it yields CASSQAGGILMNTEAFL. The chain carries TRBV14 and TRBJ1-1, with 7 bases identical to TRBD1. The CDR3 runs 17 residues. Germline CDR1 reads SGHDN; CDR2 reads FVKESK. After removal of 1 base from V and 0 bases from J, the junction contained 8 bases not matched to a gene.

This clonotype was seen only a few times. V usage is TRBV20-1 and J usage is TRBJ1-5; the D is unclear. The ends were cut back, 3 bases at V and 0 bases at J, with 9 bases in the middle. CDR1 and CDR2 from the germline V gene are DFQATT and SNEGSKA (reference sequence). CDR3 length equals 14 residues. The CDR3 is CSASLGYSNQPQHF. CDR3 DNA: TGCAGTGCTAGTCTGGGCTATAGCAATCAGCCCCAGCATTTT.

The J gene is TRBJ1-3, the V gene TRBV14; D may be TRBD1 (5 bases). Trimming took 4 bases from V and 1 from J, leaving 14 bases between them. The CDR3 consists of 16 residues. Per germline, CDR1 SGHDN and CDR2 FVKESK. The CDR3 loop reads CASSPFGTESGNTIYF. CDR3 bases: TGTGCCAGCAGCCCCTTTGGGACCGAGTCTGGAAACACCATATATTTT.

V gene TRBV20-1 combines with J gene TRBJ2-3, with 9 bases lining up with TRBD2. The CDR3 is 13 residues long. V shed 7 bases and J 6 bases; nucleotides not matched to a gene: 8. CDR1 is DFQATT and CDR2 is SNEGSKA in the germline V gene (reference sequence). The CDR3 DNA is TGCAGTGTTGTTCGCGGGAGGGCGGATACGCAGTATTTT. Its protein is CSVVRGRADTQYF.

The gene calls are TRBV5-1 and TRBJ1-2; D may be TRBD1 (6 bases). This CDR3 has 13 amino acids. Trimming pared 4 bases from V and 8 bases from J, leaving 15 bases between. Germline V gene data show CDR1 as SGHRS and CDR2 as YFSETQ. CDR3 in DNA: TGCGCCAGCAGCGGTACAGGGTATGACGGCTACACCTTC. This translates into CASSGTGYDGYTF.